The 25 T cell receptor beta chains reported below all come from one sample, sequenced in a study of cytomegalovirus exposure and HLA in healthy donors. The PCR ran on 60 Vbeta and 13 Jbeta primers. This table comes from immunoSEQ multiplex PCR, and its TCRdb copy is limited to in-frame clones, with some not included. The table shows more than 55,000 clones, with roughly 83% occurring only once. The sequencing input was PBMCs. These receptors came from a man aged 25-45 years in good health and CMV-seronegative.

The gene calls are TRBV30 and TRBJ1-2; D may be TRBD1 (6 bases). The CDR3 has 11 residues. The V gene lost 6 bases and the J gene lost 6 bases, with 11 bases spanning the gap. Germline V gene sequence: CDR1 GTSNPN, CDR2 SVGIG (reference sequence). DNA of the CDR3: TGTGCCTGTTACGACAGGCATGGCTACACCTTC. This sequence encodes CACYDRHGYTF.

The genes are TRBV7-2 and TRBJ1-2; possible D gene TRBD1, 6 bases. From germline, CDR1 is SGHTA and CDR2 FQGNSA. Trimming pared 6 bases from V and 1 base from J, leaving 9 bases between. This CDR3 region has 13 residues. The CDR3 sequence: CASSTDSNYGYTF. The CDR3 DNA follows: TGTGCCAGCAGTACGGACAGTAACTATGGCTACACCTTC.

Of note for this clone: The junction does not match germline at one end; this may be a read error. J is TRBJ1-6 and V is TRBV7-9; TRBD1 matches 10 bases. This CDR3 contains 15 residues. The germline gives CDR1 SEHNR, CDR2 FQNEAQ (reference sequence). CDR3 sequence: CSSSLGDRGVSPLHF. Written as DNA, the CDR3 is TGTTCCAGCAGCTTAGGGGACAGGGGTGTCTCACCCCTCCACTTT.

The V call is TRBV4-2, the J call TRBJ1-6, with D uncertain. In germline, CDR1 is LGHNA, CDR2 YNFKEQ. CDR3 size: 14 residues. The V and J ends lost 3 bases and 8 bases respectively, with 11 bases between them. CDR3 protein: CASSHGKGDSPLHF. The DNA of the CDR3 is TGTGCCAGCAGCCATGGCAAGGGAGATTCACCCCTCCACTTT.

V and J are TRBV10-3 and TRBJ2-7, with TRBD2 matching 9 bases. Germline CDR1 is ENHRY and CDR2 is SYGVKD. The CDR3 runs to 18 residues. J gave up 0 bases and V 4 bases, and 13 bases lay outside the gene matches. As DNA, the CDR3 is TGTGCCATCAGTGTCCAGATGAAACTAGCGGGCGACTCCTACGAGCAGTACTTC. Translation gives CAISVQMKLAGDSYEQYF.

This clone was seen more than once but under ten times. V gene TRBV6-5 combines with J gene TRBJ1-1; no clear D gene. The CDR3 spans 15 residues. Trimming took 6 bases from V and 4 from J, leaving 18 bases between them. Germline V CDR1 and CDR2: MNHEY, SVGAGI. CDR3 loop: CASSLIAGGSTEAFF. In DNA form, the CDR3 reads TGTGCCAGCAGCCTCATCGCAGGTGGGAGCACTGAAGCTTTCTTT.

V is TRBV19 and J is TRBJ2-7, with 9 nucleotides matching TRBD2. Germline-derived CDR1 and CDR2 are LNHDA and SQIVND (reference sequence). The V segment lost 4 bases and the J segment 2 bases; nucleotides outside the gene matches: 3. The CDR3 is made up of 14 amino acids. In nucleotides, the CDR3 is TGTGCCAGTAGTAGGGCTAGCGGGGCCTACGAGCAGTACTTC. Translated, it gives CASSRASGAYEQYF.

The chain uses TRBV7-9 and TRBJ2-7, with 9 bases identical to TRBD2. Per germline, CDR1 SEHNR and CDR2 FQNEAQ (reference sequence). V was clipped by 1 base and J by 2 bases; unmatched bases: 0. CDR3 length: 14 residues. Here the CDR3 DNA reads TGTGCCAGCAGCTTAGGCGGGGGGGCCTACGAGCAGTACTTC. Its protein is CASSLGGGAYEQYF.

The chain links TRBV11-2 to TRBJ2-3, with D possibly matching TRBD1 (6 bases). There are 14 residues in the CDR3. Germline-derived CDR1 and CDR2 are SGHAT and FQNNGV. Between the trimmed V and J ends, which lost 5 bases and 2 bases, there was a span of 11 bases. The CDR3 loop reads CASSLRTVTDTQYF. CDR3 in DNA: TGTGCCAGCAGCCTCAGGACAGTCACAGATACGCAGTATTTT.

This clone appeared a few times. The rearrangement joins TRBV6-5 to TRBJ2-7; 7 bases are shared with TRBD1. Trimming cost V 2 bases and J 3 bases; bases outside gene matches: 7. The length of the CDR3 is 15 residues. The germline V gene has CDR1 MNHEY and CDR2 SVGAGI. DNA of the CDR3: TGTGCCAGCAGTTACCGGGACAGCACATACTACGAGCAGTACTTC. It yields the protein CASSYRDSTYYEQYF.

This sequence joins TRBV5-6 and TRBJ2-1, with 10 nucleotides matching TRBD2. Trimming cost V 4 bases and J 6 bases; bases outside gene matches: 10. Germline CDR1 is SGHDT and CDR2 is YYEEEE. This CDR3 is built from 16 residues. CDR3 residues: CASSPGTSDPRNEQFF. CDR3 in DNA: TGTGCCAGCAGCCCCGGGACTAGCGATCCTCGCAATGAGCAGTTCTTC.

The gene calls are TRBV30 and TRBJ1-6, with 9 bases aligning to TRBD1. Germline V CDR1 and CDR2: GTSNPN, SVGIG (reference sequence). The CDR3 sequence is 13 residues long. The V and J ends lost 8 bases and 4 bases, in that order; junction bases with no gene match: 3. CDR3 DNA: TGTGCCCGGGGGACAGGGTATAATTCACCCCTCCACTTT. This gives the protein CARGTGYNSPLHF.

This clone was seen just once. The CDR3 protein is CATSPSSSGANVLTF. The CDR3 nucleotides read TGTGCCACCAGCCCTTCCAGCTCTGGGGCCAACGTCCTGACTTTC. The J gene is TRBJ2-6, the V gene TRBV15; D unclear. V was trimmed by 5 bases and J by 0 bases, leaving 8 bases between them. CDR1 and CDR2 (germline): LNHNV, YYDKDF (reference sequence). This CDR3 is 15 amino acids long.

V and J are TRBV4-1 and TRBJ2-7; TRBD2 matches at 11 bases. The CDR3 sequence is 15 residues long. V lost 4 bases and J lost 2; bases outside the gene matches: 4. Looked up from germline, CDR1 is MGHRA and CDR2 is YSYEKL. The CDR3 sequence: CASSPFSGGAYEQYF. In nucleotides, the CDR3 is TGCGCCAGCAGCCCTTTTAGCGGGGGGGCCTACGAGCAGTACTTC.

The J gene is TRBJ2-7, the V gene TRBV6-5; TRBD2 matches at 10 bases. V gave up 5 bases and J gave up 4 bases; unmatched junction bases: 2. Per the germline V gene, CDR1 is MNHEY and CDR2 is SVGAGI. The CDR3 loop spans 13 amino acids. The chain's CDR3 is CASSRTSGYEQYF. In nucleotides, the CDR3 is TGTGCCAGCAGTAGGACTAGCGGATACGAGCAGTACTTC.

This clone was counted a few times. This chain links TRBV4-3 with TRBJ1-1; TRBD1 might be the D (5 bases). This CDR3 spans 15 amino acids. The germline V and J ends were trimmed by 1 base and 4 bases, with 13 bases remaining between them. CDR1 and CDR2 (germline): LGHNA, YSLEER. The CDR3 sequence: CASSQGPGDGTEAFF. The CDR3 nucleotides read TGCGCCAGCAGCCAAGGGCCGGGGGATGGCACTGAAGCTTTCTTT.

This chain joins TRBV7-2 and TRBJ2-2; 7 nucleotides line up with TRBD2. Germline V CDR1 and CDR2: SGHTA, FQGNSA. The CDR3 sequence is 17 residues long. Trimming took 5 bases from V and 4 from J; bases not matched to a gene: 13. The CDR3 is CASSPRGAGEATGELFF. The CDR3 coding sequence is TGTGCCAGCAGCCCCCGCGGGGCGGGAGAAGCCACCGGGGAGCTGTTTTTT.

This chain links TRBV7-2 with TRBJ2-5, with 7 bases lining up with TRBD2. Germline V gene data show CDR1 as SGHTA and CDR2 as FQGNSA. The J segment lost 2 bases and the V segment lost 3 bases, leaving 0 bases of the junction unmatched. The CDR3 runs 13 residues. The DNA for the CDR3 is TGTGCCAGCAGCTTGCGGGGGCAAGAGACCCAGTACTTC. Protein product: CASSLRGQETQYF.

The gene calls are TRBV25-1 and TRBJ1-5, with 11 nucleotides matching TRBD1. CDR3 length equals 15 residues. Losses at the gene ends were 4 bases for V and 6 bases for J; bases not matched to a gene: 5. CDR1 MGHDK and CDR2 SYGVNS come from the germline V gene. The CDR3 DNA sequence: TGTGCCAGCAGTGGGGGGGGACAGGGGGGTCAGCCCCAGCATTTT. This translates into CASSGGGQGGQPQHF.

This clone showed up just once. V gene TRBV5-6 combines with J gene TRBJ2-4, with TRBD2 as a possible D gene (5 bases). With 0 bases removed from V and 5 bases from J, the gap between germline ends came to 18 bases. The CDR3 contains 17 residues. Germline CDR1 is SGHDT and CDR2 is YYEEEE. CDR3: CASSLDVAAAGENIQYF. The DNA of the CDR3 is TGTGCCAGCAGCTTGGACGTGGCAGCGGCGGGCGAAAACATTCAGTACTTC.

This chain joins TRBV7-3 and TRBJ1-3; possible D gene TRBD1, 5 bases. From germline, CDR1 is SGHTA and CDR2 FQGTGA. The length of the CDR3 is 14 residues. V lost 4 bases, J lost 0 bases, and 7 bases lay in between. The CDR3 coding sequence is TGTGCCAGCAGCTACGACAGCTCTGGAAACACCATATATTTT. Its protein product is CASSYDSSGNTIYF.

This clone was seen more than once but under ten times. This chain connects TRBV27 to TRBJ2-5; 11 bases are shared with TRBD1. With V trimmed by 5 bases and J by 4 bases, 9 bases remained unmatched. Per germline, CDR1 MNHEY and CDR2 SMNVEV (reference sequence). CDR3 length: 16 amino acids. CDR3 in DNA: TGTGCCAGCAGTACTCCCCGGACAGGGGGCACAGAGACCCAGTACTTC. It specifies CASSTPRTGGTETQYF.

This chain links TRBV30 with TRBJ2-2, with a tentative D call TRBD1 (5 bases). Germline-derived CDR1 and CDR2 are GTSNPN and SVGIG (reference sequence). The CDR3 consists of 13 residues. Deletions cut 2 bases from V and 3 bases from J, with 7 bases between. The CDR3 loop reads CAWSRRDTGELFF. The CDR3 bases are TGTGCCTGGAGTCGCAGGGACACCGGGGAGCTGTTTTTT.

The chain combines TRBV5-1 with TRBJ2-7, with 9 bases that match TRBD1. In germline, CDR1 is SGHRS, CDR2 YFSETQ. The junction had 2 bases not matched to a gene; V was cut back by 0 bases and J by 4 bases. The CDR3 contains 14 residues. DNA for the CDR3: TGCGCCAGCAGCTTGGAAGGACAGGGGTACGAGCAGTACTTC. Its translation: CASSLEGQGYEQYF.

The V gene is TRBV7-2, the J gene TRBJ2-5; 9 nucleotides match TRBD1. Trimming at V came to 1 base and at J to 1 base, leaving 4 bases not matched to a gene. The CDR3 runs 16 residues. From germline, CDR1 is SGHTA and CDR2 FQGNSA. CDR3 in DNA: TGTGCCAGCAGCTTAGTTGACAGGGGGGGCCAAGAGACCCAGTACTTC. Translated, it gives CASSLVDRGGQETQYF.